A single sample is the source of the 25 T cell receptor beta chains below, sequenced in a study of shared clonotypes between healthy human individuals (dated by TCRdb to the early 2020s). Libraries were made using the immunoSEQ multiplex PCR assay. In its TCRdb copy, this immuneACCESS table keeps in-frame sequences only and misses some clones. Where compared with another copy, unresolved V genes explain less than half of these, and the others have no known cause. Recorded for this sample are about 1.5 million clones; 98% of them occurred a single time. The ten largest clones represent about 0.42% of the sample. Material for sequencing was naive CD4+ T cells sorted from blood. Reading the label with the study, this specimen's cell subset or site is: CD45RA+ positively selected. Receptors were obtained from a man younger than 40 in good health.

This clone was detected only once. This chain joins TRBV5-4 and TRBJ1-1; tentative D call: TRBD1 (6 bases). Germline CDR1 reads SGHNT; CDR2 reads YYREEE (reference sequence). This CDR3 is built from 13 residues. V was pared by 4 bases and J by 1 base, with 8 bases between. The CDR3 coding sequence is TGTGCCAGCAGCGCGGACAGGAACACTGAAGCTTTCTTT. Its protein product is CASSADRNTEAFF.

This clone appeared once. The chain links TRBV4-1 to TRBJ1-1; D is ambiguous. Germline V gene sequence: CDR1 MGHRA, CDR2 YSYEKL. This CDR3 spans 14 amino acids. V shed 3 bases and J shed 5 bases, with 13 bases lying between them. The CDR3 is CASSHPGVGTEAFF. For the CDR3, the DNA is TGCGCCAGCAGCCATCCAGGAGTCGGGACTGAAGCTTTCTTT.

This clone was counted a single time. This chain links TRBV9 with TRBJ2-3, with D perhaps matching TRBD2 (5 bases). The ends were cut back, 0 bases at V and 9 bases at J, with 8 bases in the middle. CDR3 length: 12 residues. From germline, CDR1 is SGDLS and CDR2 YYNGEE. The CDR3 bases are TGTGCCAGCAGCGTAGTAGCTAGCACGCAGTATTTT. Translated: CASSVVASTQYF.

The chain joins TRBV7-2 to TRBJ1-5, with a tentative D call TRBD1 (6 bases). The V gene's germline CDR1 is SGHTA and CDR2 FQGNSA. Deletions cut 5 bases from V and 6 bases from J, with 14 bases between. This CDR3 spans 14 amino acids. Written as DNA, the CDR3 is TGTGCCAGCAGCCTCTTACAGGGAAGTCAGCCCCAGCATTTT. As protein: CASSLLQGSQPQHF. The variable domain in full, completed from reference TRBV7-2 and TRBJ1-5, reads GAGVSQSPSNKVTEKGKDVELRCDPISGHTALYWYRQSLGQGLEFLIYFQGNSAPDKSGLPSDRFSAERTGGSVSTLTIQRTQQEDSAVYLCASSLLQGSQPQHFGDGTRLSIL.

The rearrangement uses TRBV10-3 and TRBJ1-3; D unresolved. This CDR3 region has 11 residues. V was trimmed by 9 bases and J by 4 bases, leaving 7 bases between them. Germline V gives CDR1 ENHRY, CDR2 SYGVKD. This chain's CDR3 is CAIGPGNTIYF. CDR3 DNA sequence: TGTGCCATAGGGCCCGGAAACACCATATATTTT.

Of note for this clone: The sample contains more than one DNA sequence encoding this CDR3. The chain carries TRBV9 and TRBJ2-1; 9 positions agree with TRBD2. CDR3 length: 15 residues. Germline CDR1 is SGDLS and CDR2 is YYNGEE. V trimming: 2 bases; J trimming: 6 bases; junction bases outside the gene matches: 6. CDR3 amino acids: CASSVAGGPRNEQFF. CDR3 nucleotides: TGTGCCAGCAGCGTTGCGGGAGGGCCTCGCAATGAGCAGTTCTTC. Together with reference TRBV9 and TRBJ2-1, the CDR3 gives the full variable domain: DSGVTQTPKHLITATGQRVTLRCSPRSGDLSVYWYQQSLDQGLQFLIQYYNGEERAKGNILERFSAQQFPDLHSELNLSSLELGDSALYFCASSVAGGPRNEQFFGPGTRLTVL.

This clone was found once. In DNA, the CDR3 is TGTGCCAGCAGTTCCCGACAGCTTATCACAGATACGCAGTATTTT. The encoded protein is CASSSRQLITDTQYF. This chain links TRBV27 with TRBJ2-3, with D tentatively TRBD1 (5 bases). The CDR3 sequence is 15 residues long. V was clipped by 4 bases and J by 2 bases, with 13 bases between them. The V gene's germline CDR1 is MNHEY and CDR2 SMNVEV (reference sequence).

As DNA, the CDR3 is TGTGCCAGCAGTTTAATCTACGGGAGTGGGTACGAGCAGTACTTC. Protein product: CASSLIYGSGYEQYF. The J gene is TRBJ2-7, the V gene TRBV27; possibly TRBD2 for D (6 bases). V was trimmed by 2 bases and J by 4 bases, leaving 15 bases between them. There are 15 residues in the CDR3. Germline CDR1 and CDR2: MNHEY and SMNVEV (reference sequence).

This rearrangement joins TRBV5-1 to TRBJ2-7; 7 bases align to TRBD1. CDR1 and CDR2 (germline): SGHRS, YFSETQ. V gave up 2 bases and J gave up 6 bases; unmatched junction bases: 2. This CDR3 contains 12 residues. CDR3 sequence (DNA): TGCGCCAGCAGCTTCGACAGGGTCGAGCAGTACTTC. This codes for CASSFDRVEQYF.

This clone was observed a single time. The chain uses TRBV7-2 and TRBJ1-5; D unclear. Germline CDR1 and CDR2: SGHTA and FQGNSA. The CDR3 runs to 14 residues. Trimming shortened V by 1 base and J by 4 bases, and 8 bases separated the two germline ends. Here the CDR3 DNA reads TGTGCCAGCAGCTTAGGAGGCAGAAATCAGCCCCAGCATTTT. Translating it yields CASSLGGRNQPQHF. The complete variable domain, with remaining parts taken from reference TRBV7-2 and TRBJ1-5, reads GAGVSQSPSNKVTEKGKDVELRCDPISGHTALYWYRQSLGQGLEFLIYFQGNSAPDKSGLPSDRFSAERTGGSVSTLTIQRTQQEDSAVYLCASSLGGRNQPQHFGDGTRLSIL.

The CDR3 spells CASSGGLARDTQYF. The CDR3 DNA reads as TGCGCCAGCAGCGGGGGGCTAGCGCGAGATACGCAGTATTTT. This chain connects TRBV5-1 to TRBJ2-3; D might be TRBD1 or TRBD2, each matching 6 bases. The CDR3 has 14 residues. Trimming pared 4 bases from V and 5 bases from J, leaving 14 bases between. Germline assignment: CDR1 SGHRS and CDR2 YFSETQ.

The J gene is TRBJ2-7, the V gene TRBV10-3, with D perhaps TRBD1 (6 bases). V dropped 4 bases and J dropped 6 bases, with 22 bases sitting between them. CDR3 length equals 16 residues. The germline V gene encodes CDR1 ENHRY and CDR2 SYGVKD. CDR3 in DNA: TGTGCCATCAGTGTTTTGAATGAACAGGGAAGCGGCGAGCAGTACTTC. Amino acid sequence: CAISVLNEQGSGEQYF.

CDR3 DNA sequence: TGCGCCAGCAGCCACGAGGGACTAGCGGGAGTCCATGAGCAGTTCTTC. Protein sequence: CASSHEGLAGVHEQFF. The V gene is TRBV4-1, the J gene TRBJ2-1, with 14 bases that match TRBD2. V shed 3 bases and J 8 bases; nucleotides not matched to a gene: 6. This CDR3 has 16 amino acids. Per the germline V gene, CDR1 is MGHRA and CDR2 is YSYEKL.

The gene calls are TRBV5-1 and TRBJ2-2; 14 bases match TRBD2. V was pared by 4 bases and J by 6 bases, with 11 bases of the junction left unmatched. Germline CDR1 reads SGHRS; CDR2 reads YFSETQ. This CDR3 spans 18 amino acids. This chain's CDR3 is CASSGTGTSGSRAGELFF. The CDR3 DNA reads as TGCGCCAGCAGCGGCACAGGGACTAGCGGGAGTAGGGCCGGGGAGCTGTTTTTT.

The gene calls are TRBV29-1 and TRBJ1-5; D uncertain. The CDR3 sequence is 13 residues long. Trimming took off 4 bases at V and 4 bases at J, with 11 bases between the two ends. In germline, CDR1 is SQVTM, CDR2 ANQGSEA. Here the CDR3 DNA reads TGCAGCGTTGTACTGGGTTTGAATCAGCCCCAGCATTTT. Its protein product is CSVVLGLNQPQHF.

The chain links TRBV9 to TRBJ2-1, with 7 positions matching TRBD2. With 5 bases clipped from V and 5 bases from J, the junction kept 13 bases outside the gene matches. The germline CDR1 and CDR2 sequences are SGDLS and YYNGEE. The CDR3 totals 16 residues. CDR3 region: CASSPSGGRIDNEQFF. The CDR3 bases are TGTGCCAGCAGTCCATCAGGCGGGAGAATCGACAATGAGCAGTTCTTC.

V gene TRBV7-2 combines with J gene TRBJ2-1, with TRBD2 matching over 9 bases. The CDR3 has 15 residues. Germline V gene lookup returns CDR1 SGHTA and CDR2 FQGNSA. J was trimmed by 6 bases and V by 2 bases; bases with no gene match: 5. CDR3 sequence (DNA): TGTGCCAGCAGCTTAATGGCGGGAGGGAGCAATGAGCAGTTCTTC. Residues: CASSLMAGGSNEQFF.

This clone has just a few counts. Other nucleotide sequences from this sample produce the same CDR3. CDR3 in DNA: TGTGCCAGCAGCTTAGTGGATGGCTACACCTTC. Its protein is CASSLVDGYTF. This chain joins TRBV7-9 and TRBJ1-2; D unresolved. V shed 1 base and J shed 6 bases, with 3 bases lying between them. CDR1 and CDR2 (germline): SEHNR, FQNEAQ (reference sequence). This CDR3 region has 11 residues.

The gene calls are TRBV10-1 and TRBJ2-2; 14 positions match TRBD2. The CDR3 sequence is 17 residues long. J gave up 6 bases and V 4 bases, and 7 bases lay outside the gene matches. CDR1 and CDR2 (germline): WNHNN, SYGVQD (reference sequence). In DNA, the CDR3 is TGCGCCAGCAGTGTCGGGACTAGCGGGAGCGGGGCCGGGGAGCTGTTTTTT. It yields the protein CASSVGTSGSGAGELFF.

This clone has just one count. Other DNA sequences in the same sample also yield this CDR3. This rearrangement joins TRBV5-1 to TRBJ2-2, with TRBD1 matching over 7 bases. The CDR3 extends over 15 amino acids. Trimming at V came to 2 bases and at J to 1 base, leaving 2 bases not matched to a gene. CDR1 and CDR2 from the germline V gene are SGHRS and YFSETQ. The CDR3 bases are TGCGCCAGCAGCTTTCGACAGGGGAACACCGGGGAGCTGTTTTTT. The encoded protein is CASSFRQGNTGELFF.

The rearrangement joins TRBV2 to TRBJ2-7, with D possibly being TRBD1 (5 bases). Germline V CDR1 and CDR2: SNHLY, FYNNEI. The CDR3 contains 13 residues. Trimming left V 5 bases short and J 3 bases short, with 11 bases between. This chain's CDR3 is CASSQGVFYEQYF. The DNA for the CDR3 is TGTGCCAGCAGTCAGGGCGTTTTCTACGAGCAGTACTTC.

The chain is built from TRBV5-6 and TRBJ2-1, with D possibly TRBD2 on 6 matching bases. CDR1 and CDR2 (germline): SGHDT, YYEEEE. V shed 0 bases and J shed 7 bases, with 11 bases lying between them. The CDR3 totals 14 residues. The DNA for the CDR3 is TGTGCCAGCAGCTTGGCGGGAGAAGGTAATGAGCAGTTCTTC. It translates to CASSLAGEGNEQFF.

As for this clone: Relative to the germline gene, one junction end is altered; a read error may explain this. J is TRBJ1-2 and V is TRBV29-1; weak D call: TRBD1 (5 bases). There are 11 residues in the CDR3. Germline CDR1 is SQVTM and CDR2 is ANQGSEA. Written as DNA, the CDR3 is TGCAGCGTTGAGTCAGGGTCTGGGTCCGAATTC. This encodes CSVESGSGSEF.

As regards this clone: Other DNA sequences within the sample encode an identical CDR3. This rearrangement joins TRBV6-1 to TRBJ2-7; D may match TRBD1 or TRBD2 (5 bases each). Germline loops: CDR1 MNHNS, CDR2 SASEGT. V was pared by 3 bases and J by 4 bases, with 10 bases between. The CDR3 is 13 amino acids. Here the CDR3 DNA reads TGTGCCAGCAGTGAGAGGGGCCCATACGAGCAGTACTTC. It codes for CASSERGPYEQYF.

This clone was counted a single time. The chain recombines TRBV18 with TRBJ2-1; D tentatively reads TRBD1 or TRBD2 (5 bases each). V lost 3 bases, J lost 5 bases, and 11 bases lay in between. CDR3 length: 14 amino acids. Looked up from germline, CDR1 is KGHSH and CDR2 is LQKENI. CDR3 nucleotides: TGTGCCAGCTCACCGGGACCAGCACACAATGAGCAGTTCTTC. Residues: CASSPGPAHNEQFF. Using reference TRBV18 and TRBJ2-1 for the parts outside the CDR3, the full variable domain is NAGVMQNPRHLVRRRGQEARLRCSPMKGHSHVYWYRQLPEEGLKFMVYLQKENIIDESGMPKERFSAEFPKEGPSILRIQQVVRGDSAAYFCASSPGPAHNEQFFGPGTRLTVL.